One and the same sample provided the 10 T cell receptor beta chains below, sequenced in a study of human T cells and chemical hapten exposure. As for time point: patch test 3, about 24 weeks after DPC sensitization. The sample's treatment: therapeutic diphenylcyclopropenone sensitization with weekly scalp DPC. TCRdb recomputed calls from the RACE reads with MiXCR, one row per CDR3 protein. The sample gives 55,000 to 75,000 distinct CDR3 sequences, over 10% of which show up once; roughly 2.3% is in the top ten. Sequencing used whole blood, obtained in connection with sensitization to the hapten diphenylcyclopropenone (DPC). The receptors stem from a man younger than 40 with alopecia areata. Some clones in this sample may be carry-over from other donors' samples.

This clonotype was seen at least ten times. One end of the junction does not line up with germline, which may come from a read error. The CDR3 here is CSARDRLGLLF. Here the CDR3 DNA reads TGCAGTGCTAGAGATCGGTTAGGACTCCTTTTT. V is TRBV20-1 and J is TRBJ2-3, with a weak D call TRBD2 (5 bases). This CDR3 region has 11 residues. Germline CDR1 reads DFQATT; CDR2 reads SNEGSKA (reference sequence).

The chain has TRBV7-2 and TRBJ2-1, with 9 bases aligning to TRBD2. The CDR3 contains 13 residues. V shed 5 bases, J shed 12 bases, and the junction held 8 bases outside the gene matches. Germline CDR1 SGHTA, CDR2 FQGNSA. Written as DNA, the CDR3 is TGTGCCAGCAGCACGGGGACTAGCAGGGGGCAGTTCTTC. This sequence encodes CASSTGTSRGQFF.

Concerning this clonotype: At one end, the junction sequence differs from germline, possibly due to a read error. The chain joins TRBV6-5 to TRBJ2-7, with TRBD2 identical over 9 bases. Germline V gives CDR1 MNHEY, CDR2 SVGAGI. There are 13 residues in the CDR3. In DNA, the CDR3 is TGTGCCAGCAGCTACTTAGCGGGGGACGAGCAGTACTTC. Amino acids: CASSYLAGDEQYF.

In this sample, this clonotype turned up a few times. The chain has TRBV12-3 or TRBV12-4 and TRBJ1-5, with 8 bases that match TRBD1. V lost 3 bases to trimming and J lost 5 bases; unmatched junction nucleotides: 3. The CDR3 is 14 amino acids. Here the CDR3 DNA reads TGTGCCAGCAGTTTGACGGACAGGGATCAGCCCCAGCATTTT. The encoded protein is CASSLTDRDQPQHF.

V is TRBV29-1 and J is TRBJ1-2; 10 bases align to TRBD1. V lost 4 bases and J lost 8; bases outside the gene matches: 4. The CDR3 runs 12 residues. The V gene's germline CDR1 is SQVTM and CDR2 ANQGSEA. The CDR3 coding sequence is TGCAGCGTTGGGACAGGGGGAGAAGGCTACACCTTC. Its translation is CSVGTGGEGYTF. The variable domain in full, completed from reference TRBV29-1 and TRBJ1-2, reads SAVISQKPSRDICQRGTSLTIQCQVDSQVTMMFWYRQQPGQSLTLIATANQGSEATYESGFVIDKFPISRPNLTFSTLTVSNMSPEDSSIYLCSVGTGGEGYTFGSGTRLTVV.

At least ten counts were recorded for this clonotype. This sequence joins TRBV19 and TRBJ1-5; D possibly corresponds to TRBD1 (6 bases). CDR1 and CDR2 (germline): LNHDA, SQIVND (reference sequence). Trimming pared 10 bases from V and 2 bases from J, leaving 15 bases between. The CDR3 has 14 amino acids. The CDR3 bases are TGTGCCACCATGGAGGGGGGAGGCAATCAGCCCCAGCATTTT. This gives the protein CATMEGGGNQPQHF.

This clonotype was observed a handful of times. The chain joins TRBV7-2 to TRBJ2-7; tentative D call: TRBD1 (6 bases). Germline V lookup: CDR1 SGHTA, CDR2 FQGNSA. The V end was cut by 4 bases, the J end by 5 bases, with 12 bases between. This CDR3 comprises 13 residues. The CDR3 bases are TGTGCCAGCAGCTACTGGACAGAGGACGAGCAGTACTTC. It codes for CASSYWTEDEQYF.

The genes are TRBV29-1 and TRBJ2-3; weak D call: TRBD2 (6 bases). V shed 4 bases and J shed 3 bases, with 14 bases lying between them. There are 14 residues in the CDR3. Germline assignment: CDR1 SQVTM and CDR2 ANQGSEA. CDR3 bases: TGCAGCGTTGGAGCCCCGGGGAGGACAGATACGCAGTATTTT. Translation: CSVGAPGRTDTQYF.

The chain has TRBV18 and TRBJ2-1, with D unclear. CDR3 length equals 15 residues. Germline V gives CDR1 KGHSH, CDR2 LQKENI. V lost 1 base to trimming and J lost 8 bases, with 15 bases between them. This chain's CDR3 is CASSPQTLGRDEQFF. DNA of the CDR3: TGTGCCAGCTCACCACAGACGTTAGGTCGGGATGAGCAGTTCTTC.

This clonotype has more than one count but fewer than ten. CDR3 sequence (DNA): TGTGCCAGCAGCACCTATGCACGAGCAGATACGCAGTATTTT. Its translation: CASSTYARADTQYF. The chain links TRBV11-2 to TRBJ2-3; D unresolved. V was pared by 5 bases and J by 4 bases, with 13 bases between. The germline CDR1 and CDR2 sequences are SGHAT and FQNNGV. This CDR3 region has 14 residues.